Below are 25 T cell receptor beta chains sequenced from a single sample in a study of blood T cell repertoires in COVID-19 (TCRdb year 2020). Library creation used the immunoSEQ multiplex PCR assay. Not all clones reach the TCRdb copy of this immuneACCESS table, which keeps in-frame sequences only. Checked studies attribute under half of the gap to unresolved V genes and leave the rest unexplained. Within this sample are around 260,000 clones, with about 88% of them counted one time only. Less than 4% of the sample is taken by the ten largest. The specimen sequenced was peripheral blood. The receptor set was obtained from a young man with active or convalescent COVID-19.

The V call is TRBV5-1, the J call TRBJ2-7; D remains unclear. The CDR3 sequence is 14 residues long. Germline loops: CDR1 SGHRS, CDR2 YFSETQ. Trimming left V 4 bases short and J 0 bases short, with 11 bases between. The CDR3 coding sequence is TGCGCCAGCAGCCCTGTTGGGCTCTCCTACGAGCAGTACTTC. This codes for CASSPVGLSYEQYF. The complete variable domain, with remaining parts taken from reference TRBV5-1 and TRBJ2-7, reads KAGVTQTPRYLIKTRGQQVTLSCSPISGHRSVSWYQQTPGQGLQFLFEYFSETQRNKGNFPGRFSGRQFSNSRSEMNVSTLELGDSALYLCASSPVGLSYEQYFGPGTRLTVT.

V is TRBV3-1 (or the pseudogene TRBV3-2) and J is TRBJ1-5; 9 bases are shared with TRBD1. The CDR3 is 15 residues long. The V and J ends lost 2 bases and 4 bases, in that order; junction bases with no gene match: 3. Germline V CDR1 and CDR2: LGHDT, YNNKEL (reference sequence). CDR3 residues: CASSQRDRANQPQHF. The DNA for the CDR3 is TGTGCCAGCAGCCAAAGGGACAGGGCTAATCAGCCCCAGCATTTT.

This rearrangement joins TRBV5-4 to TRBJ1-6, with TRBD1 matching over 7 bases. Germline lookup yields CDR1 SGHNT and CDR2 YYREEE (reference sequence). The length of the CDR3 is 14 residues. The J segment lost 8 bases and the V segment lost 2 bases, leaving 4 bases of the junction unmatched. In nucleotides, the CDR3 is TGTGCCAGCAGCTTTGACAGGGAATATTCACCCCTCCACTTT. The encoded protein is CASSFDREYSPLHF.

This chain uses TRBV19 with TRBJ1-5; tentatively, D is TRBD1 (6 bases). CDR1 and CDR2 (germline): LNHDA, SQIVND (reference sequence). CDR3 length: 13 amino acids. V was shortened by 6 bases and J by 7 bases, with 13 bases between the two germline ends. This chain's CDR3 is CASSGQQGQPQHF. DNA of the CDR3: TGTGCCAGTAGCGGACAGCAAGGGCAGCCCCAGCATTTT. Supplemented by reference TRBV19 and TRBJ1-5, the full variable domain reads DGGITQSPKYLFRKEGQNVTLSCEQNLNHDAMYWYRQDPGQGLRLIYYSQIVNDFQKGDIAEGYSVSREKKESFPLTVTSAQKNPTAFYLCASSGQQGQPQHFGDGTRLSIL.

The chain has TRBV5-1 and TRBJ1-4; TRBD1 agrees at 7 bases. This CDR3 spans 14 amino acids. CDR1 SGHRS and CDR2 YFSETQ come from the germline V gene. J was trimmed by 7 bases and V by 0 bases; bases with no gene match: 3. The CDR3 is CASSLEQGLEKLFF. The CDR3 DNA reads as TGCGCCAGCAGCTTGGAACAGGGGCTTGAAAAACTGTTTTTT.

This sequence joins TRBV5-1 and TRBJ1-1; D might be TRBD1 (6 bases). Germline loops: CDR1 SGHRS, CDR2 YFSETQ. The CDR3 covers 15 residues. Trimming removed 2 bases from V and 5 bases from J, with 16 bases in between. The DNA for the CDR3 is TGCGCCAGCAGCTTTGCAGGGGTGTCTGAAACTGAAGCTTTCTTT. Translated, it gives CASSFAGVSETEAFF.

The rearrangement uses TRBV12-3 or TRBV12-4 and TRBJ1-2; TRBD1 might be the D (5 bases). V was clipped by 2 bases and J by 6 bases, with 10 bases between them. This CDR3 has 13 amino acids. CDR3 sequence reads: CASSLSGGDGYTF. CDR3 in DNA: TGTGCCAGCAGTTTATCAGGAGGGGATGGCTACACCTTC.

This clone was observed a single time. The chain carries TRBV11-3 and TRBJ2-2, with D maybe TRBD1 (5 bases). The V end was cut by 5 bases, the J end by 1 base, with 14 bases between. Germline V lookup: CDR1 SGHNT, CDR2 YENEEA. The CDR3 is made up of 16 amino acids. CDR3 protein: CASSPSWTLNTGELFF. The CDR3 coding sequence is TGTGCCAGCAGCCCCTCATGGACACTGAACACCGGGGAGCTGTTTTTT.

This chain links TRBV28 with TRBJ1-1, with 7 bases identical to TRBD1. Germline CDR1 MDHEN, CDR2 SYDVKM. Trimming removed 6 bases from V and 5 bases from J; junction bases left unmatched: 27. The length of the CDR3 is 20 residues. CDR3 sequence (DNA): TGTGCCAGCAGCGGTCTCTCGACAGGGAAGCTCGGGAGCTTAGGGACTGAAGCTTTCTTT. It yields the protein CASSGLSTGKLGSLGTEAFF.

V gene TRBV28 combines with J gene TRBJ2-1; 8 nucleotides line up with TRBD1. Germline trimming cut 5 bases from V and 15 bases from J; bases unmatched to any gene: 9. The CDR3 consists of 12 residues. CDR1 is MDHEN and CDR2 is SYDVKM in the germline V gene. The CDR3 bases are TGTGCCAGCAGTCCCCGGGCGGACAGGGTGTTCTTC. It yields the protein CASSPRADRVFF.

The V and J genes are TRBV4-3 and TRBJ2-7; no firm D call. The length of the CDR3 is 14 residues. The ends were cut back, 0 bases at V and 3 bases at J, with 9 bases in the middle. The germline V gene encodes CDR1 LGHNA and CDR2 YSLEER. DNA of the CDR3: TGCGCCAGCAGCCAAGATCTAGTAGGCTACGAGCAGTACTTC. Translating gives CASSQDLVGYEQYF.

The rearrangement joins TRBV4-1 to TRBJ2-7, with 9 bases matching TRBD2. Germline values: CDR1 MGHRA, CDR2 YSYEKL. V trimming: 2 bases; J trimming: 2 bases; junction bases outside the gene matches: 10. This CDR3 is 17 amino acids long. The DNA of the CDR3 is TGCGCCAGCAGCCAATCAAAGGGCGGGAGGGCAGCCTACGAGCAGTACTTC. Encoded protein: CASSQSKGGRAAYEQYF.

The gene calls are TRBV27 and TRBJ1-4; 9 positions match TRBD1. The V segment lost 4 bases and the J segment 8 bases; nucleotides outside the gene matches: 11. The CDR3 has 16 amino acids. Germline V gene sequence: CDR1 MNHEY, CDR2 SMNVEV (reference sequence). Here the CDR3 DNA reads TGTGCCAGCAGTTCCGACACACAGGGGGCTTGGGAAAAACTGTTTTTT. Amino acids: CASSSDTQGAWEKLFF.

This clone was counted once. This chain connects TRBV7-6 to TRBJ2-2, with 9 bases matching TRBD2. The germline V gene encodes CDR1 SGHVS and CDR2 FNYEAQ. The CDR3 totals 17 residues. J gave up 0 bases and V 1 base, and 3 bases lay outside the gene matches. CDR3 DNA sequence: TGTGCCAGCAGCTTAGTGGCGGGAGGGACGAACACCGGGGAGCTGTTTTTT. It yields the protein CASSLVAGGTNTGELFF. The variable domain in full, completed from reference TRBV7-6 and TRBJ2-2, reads GAGVSQSPRYKVTKRGQDVALRCDPISGHVSLYWYRQALGQGPEFLTYFNYEAQQDKSGLPNDRFSAERPEGSISTLTIQRTEQRDSAMYRCASSLVAGGTNTGELFFGEGSRLTVL.

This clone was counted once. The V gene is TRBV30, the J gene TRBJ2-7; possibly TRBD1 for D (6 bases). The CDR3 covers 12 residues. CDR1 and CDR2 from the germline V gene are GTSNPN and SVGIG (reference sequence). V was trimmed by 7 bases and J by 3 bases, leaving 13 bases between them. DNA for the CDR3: TGTGCCTATGGGACATCTTTCTACGAGCAGTACTTC. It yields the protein CAYGTSFYEQYF.

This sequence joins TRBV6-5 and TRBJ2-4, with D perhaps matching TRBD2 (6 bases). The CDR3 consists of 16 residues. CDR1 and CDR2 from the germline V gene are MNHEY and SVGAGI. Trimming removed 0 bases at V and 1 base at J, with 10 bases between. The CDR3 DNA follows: TGTGCCAGCAGTTACTCTTTTGGGGGGGCCAAAAACATTCAGTACTTC. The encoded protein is CASSYSFGGAKNIQYF.

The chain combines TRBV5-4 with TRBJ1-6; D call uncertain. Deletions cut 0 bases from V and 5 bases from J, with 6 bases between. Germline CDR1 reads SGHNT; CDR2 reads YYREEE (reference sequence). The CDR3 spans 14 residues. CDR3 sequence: CASSLGQNNSPLHF. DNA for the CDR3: TGTGCCAGCAGCTTGGGACAAAATAATTCACCCCTCCACTTT.

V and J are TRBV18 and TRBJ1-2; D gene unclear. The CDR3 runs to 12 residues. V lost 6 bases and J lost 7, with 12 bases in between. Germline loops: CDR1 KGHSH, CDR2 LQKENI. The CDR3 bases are TGTGCCAGCTCGGCGACACTTGCTGGCTACACCTTC. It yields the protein CASSATLAGYTF.

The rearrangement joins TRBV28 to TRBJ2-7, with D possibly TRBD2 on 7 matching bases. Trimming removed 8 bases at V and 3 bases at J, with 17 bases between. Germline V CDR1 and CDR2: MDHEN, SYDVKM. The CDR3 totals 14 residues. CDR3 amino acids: CASFGGHGIYEQYF. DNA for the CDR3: TGTGCCAGCTTCGGGGGGCATGGGATCTACGAGCAGTACTTC.

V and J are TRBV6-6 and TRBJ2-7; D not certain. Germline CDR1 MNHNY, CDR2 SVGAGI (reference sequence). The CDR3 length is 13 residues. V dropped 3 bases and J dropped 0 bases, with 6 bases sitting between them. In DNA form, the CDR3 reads TGTGCCAGCAGTTATCCGAGCTCCTACGAGCAGTACTTC. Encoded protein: CASSYPSSYEQYF.

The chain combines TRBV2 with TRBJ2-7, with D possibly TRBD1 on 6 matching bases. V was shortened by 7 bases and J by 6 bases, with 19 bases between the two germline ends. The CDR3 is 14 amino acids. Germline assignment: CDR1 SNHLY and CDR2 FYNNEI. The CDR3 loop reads CASMYVNRVGEQYF. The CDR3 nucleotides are TGTGCCAGCATGTACGTAAACAGGGTGGGCGAGCAGTACTTC.

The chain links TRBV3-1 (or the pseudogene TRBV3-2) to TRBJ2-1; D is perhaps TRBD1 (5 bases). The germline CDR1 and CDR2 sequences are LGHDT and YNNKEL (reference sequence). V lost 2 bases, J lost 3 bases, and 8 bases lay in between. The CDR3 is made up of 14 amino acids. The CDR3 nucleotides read TGTGCCAGCAGCCAATCAGGGAACTACAATGAGCAGTTCTTC. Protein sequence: CASSQSGNYNEQFF.

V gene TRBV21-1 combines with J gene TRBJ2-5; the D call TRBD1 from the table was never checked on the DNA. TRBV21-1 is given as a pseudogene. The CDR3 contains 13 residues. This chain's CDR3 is CASSTGKEETQYF. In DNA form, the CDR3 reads TGTGCCAGCAGCACAGGGAAAGAAGAGACCCAGTACTTC.

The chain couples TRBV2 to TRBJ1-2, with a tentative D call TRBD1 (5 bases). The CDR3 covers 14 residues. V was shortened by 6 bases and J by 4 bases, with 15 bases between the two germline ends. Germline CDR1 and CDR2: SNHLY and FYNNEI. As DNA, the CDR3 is TGTGCCAGCAGGTTAGGACAAATCCTCTATGGCTACACCTTC. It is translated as CASRLGQILYGYTF.

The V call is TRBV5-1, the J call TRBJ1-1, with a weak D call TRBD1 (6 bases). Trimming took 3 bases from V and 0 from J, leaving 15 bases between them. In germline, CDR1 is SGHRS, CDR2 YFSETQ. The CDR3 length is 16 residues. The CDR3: CASSSQGISMNTEAFF. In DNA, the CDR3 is TGCGCCAGCAGCTCCCAGGGGATATCTATGAACACTGAAGCTTTCTTT.